The 6 T cell receptor beta chains below all came from one sample that was sequenced in a study of shared clonotypes between healthy human individuals. TCRdb's copy holds only in-frame clones and misses some; the assay was immunoSEQ multiplex PCR. The profile covers 1.6 million or so clones, with around 97% appearing a single time and more than 0.9% taken by the ten largest. Sequenced: naive CD4+ T cells sorted from blood. Subset here: CD45RA+ positively selected. The origin of the receptors is a man aged 25-45 years in good health.

This chain joins TRBV2 and TRBJ2-5, with TRBD2 identical over 8 bases. There are 13 residues in the CDR3. The germline V gene encodes CDR1 SNHLY and CDR2 FYNNEI. The J segment lost 2 bases and the V segment lost 6 bases, leaving 2 bases of the junction unmatched. The CDR3 reads CASSPSGQETQYF. The CDR3 DNA reads TGTGCCAGCAGCCCTAGCGGGCAAGAGACCCAGTACTTC.

This rearrangement joins TRBV19 to TRBJ2-5; tentatively, D is TRBD2 (7 bases). V dropped 7 bases and J dropped 0 bases, with 12 bases sitting between them. In germline, CDR1 is LNHDA, CDR2 SQIVND (reference sequence). The CDR3 runs 14 residues. The CDR3 DNA reads TGTGCCAGTAATGAGGGGGGGTACCAAGAGACCCAGTACTTC. Amino acid sequence: CASNEGGYQETQYF.

This clone has just one count. The chain carries TRBV2 and TRBJ1-1, with D hard to call. This CDR3 contains 15 residues. The V gene lost 7 bases and the J gene lost 1 base, with 16 bases spanning the gap. CDR1 and CDR2 from the germline V gene are SNHLY and FYNNEI. The CDR3 loop reads CASKSVLFPNTEAFF. The CDR3 coding sequence is TGTGCCAGCAAGTCTGTTCTGTTTCCGAACACTGAAGCTTTCTTT.

The chain combines TRBV15 with TRBJ2-1, with D maybe TRBD2 (7 bases). CDR1 and CDR2 (germline): LNHNV, YYDKDF (reference sequence). V was clipped by 1 base and J by 8 bases, with 12 bases between them. The CDR3 loop spans 14 amino acids. As DNA, the CDR3 is TGTGCCACCAGCAGAGGGACCGGGGGGCATGAGCAGTTCTTC. Its translation: CATSRGTGGHEQFF.

The rearrangement joins TRBV6-5 to TRBJ1-5; D ambiguous. The germline V and J ends were trimmed by 2 bases and 10 bases, with 12 bases remaining between them. There are 13 residues in the CDR3. CDR1 and CDR2 (germline): MNHEY, SVGAGI. The CDR3 loop reads CASSYDSRGPQHF. DNA of the CDR3: TGTGCCAGCAGTTACGACTCCCGGGGACCCCAGCATTTT.

This clone was counted once. The chain has TRBV18 and TRBJ1-1; possible D gene TRBD1, 6 bases. The germline V gene encodes CDR1 KGHSH and CDR2 LQKENI. V lost 5 bases and J 1 base, leaving 11 bases between the germline ends. The CDR3 is 14 amino acids. The DNA of the CDR3 is TGTGCCAGCTCAGGACTACAGGGGAACACTGAAGCTTTCTTT. This translates into CASSGLQGNTEAFF.